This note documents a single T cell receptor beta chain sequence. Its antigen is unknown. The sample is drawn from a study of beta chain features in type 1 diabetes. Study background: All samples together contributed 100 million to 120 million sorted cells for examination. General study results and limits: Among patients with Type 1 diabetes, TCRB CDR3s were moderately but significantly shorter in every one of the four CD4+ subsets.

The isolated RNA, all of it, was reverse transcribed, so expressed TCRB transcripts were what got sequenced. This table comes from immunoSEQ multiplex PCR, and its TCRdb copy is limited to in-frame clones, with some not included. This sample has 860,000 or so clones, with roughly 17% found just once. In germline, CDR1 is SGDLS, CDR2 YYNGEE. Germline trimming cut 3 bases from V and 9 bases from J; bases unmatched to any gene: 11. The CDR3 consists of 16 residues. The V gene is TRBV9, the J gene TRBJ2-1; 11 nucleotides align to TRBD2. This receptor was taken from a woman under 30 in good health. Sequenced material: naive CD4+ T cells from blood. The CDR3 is CASSGLTGTSGGEQFF. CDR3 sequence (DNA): TGTGCCAGCAGCGGCCTAACCGGGACTAGCGGCGGTGAGCAGTTCTTC.